This TCR beta chain comes out of a study of T cells after yellow fever vaccination (dated by TCRdb to between 2019 and 2020). Regarding the study in general: Libraries from fractions with low cell numbers were prepared with the SMART-Seq v4 Ultra Low Input RNA kit. Blood was collected at multiple timepoints before and after primary and secondary immunization, and bulk PBMC replicates and cell subsets were isolated. To follow T-cell clones before and after primary and booster YFV17D yellow fever vaccination, bulk TCR alpha and beta repertoires were sequenced over time. Two healthy male donors made up the cohort, one aged 18 to 29 years and the other aged 30 to 40 years. What the research found in general, with its limitations: The secondary T-cell response was weaker than the primary response but faster, peaking on day 5 instead of day 15. Computational filtering was needed because FACS-sorted repertoires could contain abundant contaminating clonotypes from the bulk population. A small share of clonotypes was detected in both CD4 and CD8 compartments, with the overlap likely arising from convergent recombination. Only a couple of donors were included in the study, so the extent to which the findings can be generalized is limited. After the booster, most of the clones that had expanded following primary vaccination were detected again (almost 98% of CD4 and roughly 90% of CD8), which suggests that memory was broadly maintained.

V is pared back by 2 bases and J by 2 bases, with 8 bases lying between the germline termini. From cysteine to phenylalanine, the CDR3 is 14 amino acids long. Only the CDR3 DNA stays, 42 bases, in frame from base 1. This clonotype was recorded a few times. No antigen is known for it. There are no base qualities to consult, and no much larger clone falls within one base. The sequencing machine was an Illumina NovaSeq 6000. Synthesis of TCR cDNA relied on 5'RACE template switching, a step that introduced a universal primer site along with unique molecular identifiers. Priming of cDNA synthesis was performed from both the TCR alpha and TCR beta constant segments. Libraries were amplified in two PCR steps, with sample barcodes and sequencing adapters added in the second step. Sequencing of libraries was done on Illumina HiSeq 2500 (2x100 bp) or NovaSeq (2x150 bp). In the original analysis: MIGEC handled demultiplexing of reads and collapsing into UMI consensus sequences, while MiXCR performed V(D)J alignment. Using edgeR on replicate PBMC samples, clonotypes were called vaccine-responding if FDR was below 0.01 and the log2 fold change was above 5 up to day 15. Each bulk clonotype was labeled CD4 or CD8 based on which sequenced repertoire, CD4 or CD8, contained the clonotype at higher abundance. The public reads were reanalyzed by TCRdb: fastp trimming at Q25, MiXCR alignment, in-frame beta chains only. Identical CDR3 proteins give one entry, which carries the most common genes and DNA. TCRdb, not the authors, supplied the V and J calls. The sample table holds some 340,000 distinct CDR3 sequences, of which about 4% were seen once. Clones ranked in the top ten supply under 30% of the sample.

The treatment or condition label, as the study defines it: live attenuated yellow fever vaccine strain. Two biological replicates of bulk PBMCs were collected at each blood-draw timepoint. PBMCs were isolated from peripheral blood using a standard Ficoll-Paque protocol. TriZol was used to extract RNA from bulk PBMCs, from CD4 and CD8 fractions, and from dextramer-positive and dextramer-negative fractions. This TCR was sampled from a man between 18 and 35 years old who received the YFV17D yellow fever vaccine. Material: PBMCs, obtained 5 days after the yellow fever booster vaccination. This chain is built from TRBV12-3 or TRBV12-4 and TRBJ2-3; no confident D gene assignment can be made. The nucleotide sequence reads TGTGCCAGCAGTTTATGGGGTGACACAGATACGCAGTATTTT. Its translation reads: CASSLWGDTDTQYF.